The next 8 T cell receptor beta chains were all read from a single sample in a study of blood T cell repertoires in COVID-19 (dated by TCRdb to 2018 to 2021). Library method: the immunoSEQ multiplex PCR assay. TCRdb carries this immuneACCESS record with in-frame sequences only. Its versions omit some clonotypes, under half of them owing to an unresolved V gene in the studies checked, with the rest unexplained. This sample comprises some 110,000 clones, approximately 80% of them detected only once. The ten largest clones represent less than 9% of the sample. The sequenced material came from peripheral blood. The receptors were gathered from a man in his sixties or seventies with active or convalescent COVID-19.

This clone was counted a few times. The chain links TRBV5-1 to TRBJ1-1, with 7 positions matching TRBD1. Germline V CDR1 and CDR2: SGHRS, YFSETQ. The CDR3 is 14 residues long. The J segment lost 5 bases and the V segment lost 2 bases, leaving 6 bases of the junction unmatched. CDR3 in amino acids: CASSLQGKATEAFF. The DNA of the CDR3 is TGCGCCAGCAGCTTACAGGGGAAAGCGACTGAAGCTTTCTTT.

This clone was seen a few times. The chain couples TRBV10-3 to TRBJ2-3, with D maybe TRBD1 (6 bases). The V gene's germline CDR1 is ENHRY and CDR2 SYGVKD. Trimming took off 2 bases at V and 4 bases at J, with 16 bases between the two ends. The CDR3 extends over 16 amino acids. The DNA for the CDR3 is TGTGCCATCAGTGAGGCCTCGACAGGAGTGCCAGATACGCAGTATTTT. As protein: CAISEASTGVPDTQYF.

This chain joins TRBV7-6 and TRBJ2-7; 8 nucleotides agree with TRBD1. The J segment lost 2 bases and the V segment lost 1 base, leaving 4 bases of the junction unmatched. The CDR3 has 15 residues. CDR1 is SGHVS and CDR2 is FNYEAQ in the germline V gene. Here the CDR3 DNA reads TGTGCCAGCAGCTTAGGGACAGGGAAGGCCTACGAGCAGTACTTC. This translates into CASSLGTGKAYEQYF.

This chain links TRBV29-1 with TRBJ1-1, with D possibly TRBD1 on 6 matching bases. The V end lost 6 bases, the J end lost 1 base, and 12 bases lay between the germline ends. CDR1 and CDR2 (germline): SQVTM, ANQGSEA. The CDR3 length is 13 residues. The CDR3 spells CSVMTGRNTEAFF. The CDR3 DNA sequence: TGCAGCGTCATGACAGGTAGGAACACTGAAGCTTTCTTT.

The chain links TRBV3-1 (or the pseudogene TRBV3-2) to TRBJ1-4; D gene ambiguous. Per germline, CDR1 LGHDT and CDR2 YNNKEL (reference sequence). Trimming shortened V by 11 bases and J by 8 bases, and 27 bases separated the two germline ends. The CDR3 sequence is 16 residues long. The CDR3 is CAWTHGSRAGVEKLFF. For the CDR3, the DNA is TGTGCCTGGACCCATGGTAGTCGGGCGGGAGTCGAAAAACTGTTTTTT.

J is TRBJ2-6 and V is TRBV1; TRBD1 reflects the table's D call only, with no check against the DNA. TRBV1 is a pseudogene locus. CDR3 length: 18 residues. The CDR3 region has the DNA TGCACCAGCAGGGGGCAATGTTTGTGCACAAGTCGGGCCAGCGTCCTGACTTTC. Protein: CTSRGQCLCTSRASVLTF.

This chain joins TRBV27 and TRBJ2-1, with a tentative D call TRBD1 (5 bases). The CDR3 covers 15 residues. The germline CDR1 and CDR2 sequences are MNHEY and SMNVEV (reference sequence). The V end was cut by 2 bases, the J end by 0 bases, with 8 bases between. DNA for the CDR3: TGTGCCAGCAGTTTACCAGGGCGCTCCTACAATGAGCAGTTCTTC. This encodes CASSLPGRSYNEQFF.

The chain joins TRBV19 to TRBJ2-3; 7 nucleotides line up with TRBD2. The CDR3 spans 14 residues. Trimming at V came to 5 bases and at J to 8 bases, leaving 10 bases not matched to a gene. Germline CDR1 is LNHDA and CDR2 is SQIVND (reference sequence). The chain's CDR3 is CASSPGLVSSTQYF. CDR3 DNA: TGTGCCAGTAGTCCAGGACTAGTTTCGAGTACGCAGTATTTT.